What follows are 18 T cell receptor beta chains derived from one specimen sequenced in a study of shared clonotypes between healthy human individuals. Generated by immunoSEQ multiplex PCR, the TCRdb table keeps only in-frame clones and is missing some. The sample has about 1 million clones, around 76% seen once; the top ten hold 1.2% to 1.5%. Sequenced: memory CD4+ T cells sorted from blood. Subset: CD45RA-negative fraction. The receptors derive from a man between 18 and 29 years old in good health.

V usage is TRBV29-1 and J usage is TRBJ2-3; D is undetermined. Trimming stripped 3 bases from V and 8 bases from J, with 15 bases between. This CDR3 contains 13 residues. The germline CDR1 and CDR2 sequences are SQVTM and ANQGSEA. The CDR3 nucleotides read TGCAGCGTTGAGCCGGGCGGAGAAGCTACGCAGTATTTT. Translated: CSVEPGGEATQYF.

This clone occurred once. The chain employs TRBV19 and TRBJ2-1; 16 bases are a match to TRBD2. This CDR3 spans 19 amino acids. The junction had 9 bases not matched to a gene; V was cut back by 3 bases and J by 4 bases. Germline V gives CDR1 LNHDA, CDR2 SQIVND (reference sequence). The CDR3 is CASSITGTSGRATYNEQFF. DNA of the CDR3: TGTGCCAGTAGTATCACCGGGACTAGCGGGAGGGCCACTTACAATGAGCAGTTCTTC.

The chain carries TRBV6-6 and TRBJ1-6; D not resolved. Germline loops: CDR1 MNHNY, CDR2 SVGAGI (reference sequence). The CDR3 is 15 residues long. The V end was cut by 3 bases, the J end by 9 bases, with 15 bases between. CDR3 nucleotides: TGTGCCAGCAGTTATAAAGGGTCCGGCCTTTCACCCCTCCACTTT. This sequence encodes CASSYKGSGLSPLHF.

The chain uses TRBV9 and TRBJ1-3; D is undetermined. Looked up from germline, CDR1 is SGDLS and CDR2 is YYNGEE. CDR3 size: 15 residues. The V end lost 4 bases, the J end lost 0 bases, and 11 bases lay between the germline ends. Here the CDR3 DNA reads TGTGCCAGCAGCTCTGGATCCTCCTCTGGAAACACCATATATTTT. Its translation: CASSSGSSSGNTIYF.

The rearrangement joins TRBV11-2 to TRBJ2-7; D is perhaps TRBD1 (6 bases). Trimming removed 1 base from V and 5 bases from J, with 15 bases in between. Germline CDR1 reads SGHAT; CDR2 reads FQNNGV. The CDR3 length is 15 residues. The CDR3 bases are TGTGCCAGCAGCTTAGCGGGCAGGGGTATAGACGAGCAGTACTTC. It is translated as CASSLAGRGIDEQYF.

This rearrangement joins TRBV7-2 to TRBJ2-7; 7 nucleotides align to TRBD2. Germline V gives CDR1 SGHTA, CDR2 FQGNSA. The length of the CDR3 is 14 residues. The ends lost 5 bases at V and 5 bases at J; junction bases unmatched: 9. For the CDR3, the DNA is TGTGCCAGCAGCCCTCAACAGACTAGCCACGAGCAGTACTTC. Residues: CASSPQQTSHEQYF.

The chain uses TRBV7-2 and TRBJ2-1, with 11 bases identical to TRBD2. Looked up from germline, CDR1 is SGHTA and CDR2 is FQGNSA. The ends lost 2 bases at V and 3 bases at J; junction bases unmatched: 12. This CDR3 comprises 19 residues. The CDR3 coding sequence is TGTGCCAGCAGCTTAAGGCCAGCGGCTAGCGGGAGGATCTACAATGAGCAGTTCTTC. This translates into CASSLRPAASGRIYNEQFF.

The V call is TRBV27, the J call TRBJ1-2, with a weak D call TRBD1 (6 bases). CDR3 length equals 13 residues. V lost 9 bases, J lost 6 bases, and 17 bases lay in between. Germline V CDR1 and CDR2: MNHEY, SMNVEV (reference sequence). CDR3 DNA: TGTGCCAGGGAGAGTCACAGGGAGGATGGCTACACCTTC. This translates into CARESHREDGYTF.

The chain combines TRBV19 with TRBJ1-1; 9 nucleotides match TRBD1. The CDR3 contains 16 residues. Germline V gene sequence: CDR1 LNHDA, CDR2 SQIVND (reference sequence). The trim removed 4 bases at V and 5 bases at J, leaving 11 bases unmatched. In nucleotides, the CDR3 is TGTGCCAGTAGTACTAGAGACAGGGGGTTGGGTACTGAAGCTTTCTTT. Amino acids: CASSTRDRGLGTEAFF.

The DNA of the CDR3 is TGCGCCAGCAGCCAGGGACAGCCTGGGAACATTCAGTACTTC. The encoded protein is CASSQGQPGNIQYF. The chain links TRBV5-1 to TRBJ2-4, with 7 bases matching TRBD1. Germline V lookup: CDR1 SGHRS, CDR2 YFSETQ. CDR3 size: 14 residues. The V segment lost 4 bases and the J segment 7 bases; nucleotides outside the gene matches: 8.

This clone has a handful of counts. The J gene is TRBJ1-1, the V gene TRBV30, with a weak D call TRBD1 (5 bases). CDR1 is GTSNPN and CDR2 is SVGIG in the germline V gene (reference sequence). The CDR3 covers 12 residues. Deletions cut 5 bases from V and 5 bases from J, with 12 bases between. The chain's CDR3 is CAWEIGGTEAFF. CDR3 coding DNA: TGTGCCTGGGAGATTGGGGGGACTGAAGCTTTCTTT.

In DNA, the CDR3 is TGTGCCAGAAGCTTTCCCTTGCGAACCGAAACGACTAGCGGGGGGCCAGGAATGCAGTACTTC. It is translated as CARSFPLRTETTSGGPGMQYF. The chain combines TRBV5-3 with TRBJ2-7; 13 positions match TRBD2. TRBV5-3 is sorted into the ORF group, with uncertain function. Trimming cost V 2 bases and J 9 bases; bases outside gene matches: 26. The CDR3 sequence is 21 residues long.

With respect to this clone: One end of the junction varies from germline; a read error may be responsible. V is TRBV18 and J is TRBJ2-3; 8 bases match TRBD2. CDR3 length: 16 residues. The germline gives CDR1 KGHSH, CDR2 LQKENI. The CDR3 coding sequence is TGTGCCAGCTCCCCACCGGAGCGGGGGACCACAGATACGCAGTATTTT. This sequence encodes CASSPPERGTTDTQYF.

This chain connects TRBV6-5 to TRBJ2-5; maybe TRBD1 (6 bases). V shed 2 bases and J shed 10 bases, with 14 bases lying between them. The germline gives CDR1 MNHEY, CDR2 SVGAGI. The length of the CDR3 is 13 residues. CDR3 region: CASSYGEQGSQYF. For the CDR3, the DNA is TGTGCCAGCAGTTACGGGGAACAGGGTAGCCAGTACTTC.

The chain joins TRBV28 to TRBJ2-5, with a possible D match to TRBD2 (7 bases). Trimming removed 5 bases at V and 5 bases at J, with 15 bases between. The germline gives CDR1 MDHEN, CDR2 SYDVKM. This CDR3 region has 14 residues. The CDR3, as DNA: TGTGCCAGCAGTCCTGGGGGGGCTCTCGAGACCCAGTACTTC. It codes for CASSPGGALETQYF.

The genes are TRBV28 and TRBJ1-4, with D possibly being TRBD1 (5 bases). The CDR3 is 15 residues long. Trimming removed 3 bases from V and 5 bases from J, with 13 bases in between. The germline gives CDR1 MDHEN, CDR2 SYDVKM. The DNA for the CDR3 is TGTGCCAGCAGTTTCGGGGGAACTGGGAATGAAAAACTGTTTTTT. Translation: CASSFGGTGNEKLFF.

The chain combines TRBV7-3 with TRBJ2-2; D is ambiguous. Germline V lookup: CDR1 SGHTA, CDR2 FQGTGA. Trimming shortened V by 5 bases and J by 2 bases, and 6 bases separated the two germline ends. The CDR3 extends over 13 amino acids. CDR3 DNA sequence: TGTGCCAGCAGCACCGGAAACACCGGGGAGCTGTTTTTT. Translated, it gives CASSTGNTGELFF. The full variable domain, its missing parts supplied by reference TRBV7-3 and TRBJ2-2, is GAGVSQTPSNKVTEKGKYVELRCDPISGHTALYWYRQSLGQGPEFLIYFQGTGAADDSGLPNDRFFAVRPEGSVSTLKIQRTERGDSAVYLCASSTGNTGELFFGEGSRLTVL.

The chain couples TRBV18 to TRBJ2-2; possible D gene TRBD1, 6 bases. Trimming removed 3 bases from V and 1 base from J, with 12 bases in between. This CDR3 is 16 amino acids long. CDR1 is KGHSH and CDR2 is LQKENI in the germline V gene. Written as DNA, the CDR3 is TGTGCCAGCTCACCTCCGGGACACCTGAACACCGGGGAGCTGTTTTTT. Amino acids: CASSPPGHLNTGELFF.